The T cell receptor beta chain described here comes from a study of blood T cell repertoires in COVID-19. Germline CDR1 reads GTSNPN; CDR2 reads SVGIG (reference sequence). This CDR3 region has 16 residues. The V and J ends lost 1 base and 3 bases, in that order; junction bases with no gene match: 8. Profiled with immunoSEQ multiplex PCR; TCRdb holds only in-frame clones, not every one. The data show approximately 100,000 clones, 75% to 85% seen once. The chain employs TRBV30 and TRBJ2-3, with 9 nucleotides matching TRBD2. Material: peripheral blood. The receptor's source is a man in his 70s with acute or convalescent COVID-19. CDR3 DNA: TGTGCCTGGAGTGGGCCCGGGCTAGCGGGAACAGATACGCAGTATTTT. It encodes CAWSGPGLAGTDTQYF.